The 23 T cell receptor beta chains below come from one sample, sequenced in a study of blood T cells in healthy people across ages. Then a second PCR, running roughly 6 to 11 cycles, was carried out with a sample-barcoded 5' primer and a J-beta primer mix. TCRdb independently ran MiXCR on the 5' RACE reads; one entry per CDR3 protein. Among around 800,000 distinct CDR3 sequences listed, 46% were seen once. Source material: blood. Receptor source: a man older than 75 in good health.

This clonotype was seen only a few times. The CDR3 sequence: CASSLVGWEETQYF. The CDR3 nucleotides read TGTGCCAGCAGCTTGGTAGGGTGGGAAGAGACCCAGTACTTC. The chain links TRBV5-5 to TRBJ2-5; unclear D gene. Germline V gives CDR1 SGHKS, CDR2 YYEKEE (reference sequence). The CDR3 contains 14 residues. The V gene lost 0 bases and the J gene lost 3 bases, with 9 bases spanning the gap.

The chain links TRBV12-3 or TRBV12-4 to TRBJ2-1, with a weak D call TRBD2 (6 bases). The CDR3 totals 13 residues. The V and J ends lost 8 bases and 6 bases respectively, with 14 bases between them. CDR3 sequence: CASLRREGNEQFF. In DNA, the CDR3 is TGTGCCAGCCTTAGGCGGGAAGGCAATGAGCAGTTCTTC.

V is TRBV28 and J is TRBJ2-7; D is undetermined. The germline V gene has CDR1 MDHEN and CDR2 SYDVKM. This CDR3 is built from 12 residues. Trimming stripped 7 bases from V and 0 bases from J, with 7 bases between. DNA for the CDR3: TGTGCCAGCACGGTGGACTCCTACGAGCAGTACTTC. It codes for CASTVDSYEQYF.

The chain couples TRBV18 to TRBJ2-1; TRBD2 agrees at 15 bases. Per germline, CDR1 KGHSH and CDR2 LQKENI. V gave up 4 bases and J gave up 7 bases; unmatched junction bases: 2. The CDR3 is 15 amino acids. The CDR3 here is CASSHGTSGGNEQFF. Here the CDR3 DNA reads TGTGCCAGCTCACACGGGACTAGCGGGGGGAATGAGCAGTTCTTC. Complete variable domain (other parts from reference TRBV18 and TRBJ2-1): NAGVMQNPRHLVRRRGQEARLRCSPMKGHSHVYWYRQLPEEGLKFMVYLQKENIIDESGMPKERFSAEFPKEGPSILRIQQVVRGDSAAYFCASSHGTSGGNEQFFGPGTRLTVL.

In its sample, this clonotype was seen once. The chain links TRBV7-6 to TRBJ2-3; a possible D gene is TRBD1 (6 bases). Germline V lookup: CDR1 SGHVS, CDR2 FNYEAQ. Trimming stripped 0 bases from V and 0 bases from J, with 10 bases between. The CDR3 is made up of 16 amino acids. Here the CDR3 reads CASSLAPGQSTDTQYF. The DNA for the CDR3 is TGTGCCAGCAGCTTAGCCCCCGGACAGAGCACAGATACGCAGTATTTT.

In DNA form, the CDR3 reads TGCAGCGTTTCACAGGGGGCGGGCACTGAAGCTTTCTTT. Protein product: CSVSQGAGTEAFF. The gene calls are TRBV29-1 and TRBJ1-1; 9 nucleotides agree with TRBD1. From germline, CDR1 is SQVTM and CDR2 ANQGSEA. This CDR3 comprises 13 residues. With V trimmed by 5 bases and J by 4 bases, 5 bases remained unmatched.

This clonotype was seen ten or more times. J is TRBJ2-1 and V is TRBV20-1; D is uncertain. Trimming removed 0 bases at V and 13 bases at J, with 13 bases between. Germline loops: CDR1 DFQATT, CDR2 SNEGSKA (reference sequence). This CDR3 region has 12 residues. CDR3: CSARDGSQGQFF. The CDR3 bases are TGCAGTGCTAGAGACGGGTCTCAAGGACAGTTCTTC.

This CDR3 is CATSREDRKETQYF. For the CDR3, the DNA is TGTGCCACCAGCAGAGAGGACAGGAAAGAGACCCAGTACTTC. This chain connects TRBV15 to TRBJ2-5, with 7 bases aligning to TRBD1. The CDR3 extends over 14 amino acids. With 0 bases clipped from V and 3 bases from J, the junction kept 1 base outside the gene matches. The germline V gene has CDR1 LNHNV and CDR2 YYDKDF (reference sequence).

The chain is built from TRBV5-1 and TRBJ2-1; the match to TRBD2 covers 9 bases. Germline V gene sequence: CDR1 SGHRS, CDR2 YFSETQ. The CDR3 consists of 15 residues. Unmatched junction bases numbered 6, after V lost 0 bases and J lost 8 bases. The CDR3 loop is CASSLGLAGFDEQFF. CDR3 bases: TGCGCCAGCAGCTTGGGCCTAGCGGGATTCGATGAGCAGTTCTTC.

This clonotype was counted a few times. V is TRBV7-3 and J is TRBJ2-3; no definite D call. Per the germline V gene, CDR1 is SGHTA and CDR2 is FQGTGA. Trimming took off 4 bases at V and 11 bases at J, with 7 bases between the two ends. CDR3 length equals 10 residues. In DNA form, the CDR3 reads TGTGCCAGCAGCTCCCCTTTGCAGTATTTT. This encodes CASSSPLQYF.

This clonotype was detected only a few times. V usage is TRBV20-1 and J usage is TRBJ2-1; TRBD1 aligns across 8 bases. Germline-derived CDR1 and CDR2 are DFQATT and SNEGSKA (reference sequence). This CDR3 has 14 residues. Losses at the gene ends were 6 bases for V and 2 bases for J; bases not matched to a gene: 6. The CDR3 sequence is CSAPRDRTYNEQFF. CDR3 bases: TGCAGTGCCCCCCGGGACAGGACCTACAATGAGCAGTTCTTC.

The genes are TRBV29-1 and TRBJ2-3, with D unclear. Germline CDR1 reads SQVTM; CDR2 reads ANQGSEA. The CDR3 has 16 amino acids. V dropped 4 bases and J dropped 0 bases, with 17 bases sitting between them. The CDR3 loop is CSVVETLGTSTDTQYF. The CDR3 region has the DNA TGCAGCGTTGTGGAGACCCTGGGCACTAGCACAGATACGCAGTATTTT.

The chain is built from TRBV6-1 and TRBJ2-5; D may be TRBD1 (6 bases). The length of the CDR3 is 15 residues. Between the trimmed V and J ends, which lost 4 bases and 5 bases, there was a span of 17 bases. Germline assignment: CDR1 MNHNS and CDR2 SASEGT. The DNA of the CDR3 is TGTGCCAGCAGTGTACAAGGGACACACCTGGAGACCCAGTACTTC. Residues: CASSVQGTHLETQYF.

This clonotype has a count of ten or more. The chain links TRBV29-1 to TRBJ2-7, with 8 positions matching TRBD2. V trimming: 6 bases; J trimming: 4 bases; junction bases outside the gene matches: 5. This CDR3 spans 12 amino acids. Germline loops: CDR1 SQVTM, CDR2 ANQGSEA. CDR3 nucleotide sequence: TGCAGCGTCCGGGGGGGCAGGTACGAGCAGTACTTC. Translation: CSVRGGRYEQYF.

This chain links TRBV5-1 with TRBJ2-5; no firm D call. CDR3 length equals 15 residues. Per germline, CDR1 SGHRS and CDR2 YFSETQ. The ends were cut back, 1 base at V and 2 bases at J, with 12 bases in the middle. CDR3 DNA sequence: TGCGCCAGCAGCTTGATGCTCGAGAAACAAGAGACCCAGTACTTC. Its protein product is CASSLMLEKQETQYF.

The V gene is TRBV27, the J gene TRBJ1-1; D is perhaps TRBD1 (5 bases). Between the trimmed V and J ends, which lost 3 bases and 12 bases, there was a span of 17 bases. The CDR3 contains 13 residues. Germline CDR1 reads MNHEY; CDR2 reads SMNVEV (reference sequence). CDR3 sequence (DNA): TGTGCCAGCAGTTTCGATCGGGAAGGGGAGACTTTCTTT. It encodes CASSFDREGETFF.

The J gene is TRBJ1-2, the V gene TRBV27; D remains ambiguous. Deletions cut 4 bases from V and 8 bases from J, with 8 bases between. The length of the CDR3 is 11 residues. Germline V gives CDR1 MNHEY, CDR2 SMNVEV (reference sequence). The CDR3 DNA reads TGTGCCAGCAGTTCGGGCTGGGGCTACACCTTC. Protein sequence: CASSSGWGYTF.

In this sample, this clonotype turned up a few times. The chain is built from TRBV7-2 and TRBJ2-4, with TRBD2 identical over 12 bases. CDR1 is SGHTA, CDR2 FQGNSA, per germline. CDR3 length equals 15 residues. V shed 0 bases, J shed 13 bases, and the junction held 7 bases outside the gene matches. The CDR3 spells CASSLALAGGPEQYF. The CDR3, as DNA: TGTGCCAGCAGCTTAGCGCTAGCGGGAGGGCCTGAACAGTACTTC.

A few counts support this clonotype. The chain recombines TRBV7-2 with TRBJ1-5, with 7 bases matching TRBD1. CDR3 length: 14 amino acids. Germline V CDR1 and CDR2: SGHTA, FQGNSA. Trimming removed 5 bases from V and 7 bases from J; junction bases left unmatched: 8. Written as DNA, the CDR3 is TGTGCCAGCAGCGTGACAGGGTCGCGACAGCCCCAGCATTTT. It is translated as CASSVTGSRQPQHF.

The rearrangement joins TRBV12-3 or TRBV12-4 to TRBJ1-1, with D possibly being TRBD1 (5 bases). Deletions cut 3 bases from V and 4 bases from J, with 15 bases between. The CDR3 contains 15 residues. This CDR3 reads CASSLGRIGGTEAFF. CDR3 sequence (DNA): TGTGCCAGCAGTTTGGGACGGATTGGTGGCACTGAAGCTTTCTTT.

The gene calls are TRBV5-1 and TRBJ2-7; 7 nucleotides agree with TRBD1. With V trimmed by 7 bases and J by 0 bases, 10 bases remained unmatched. Germline assignment: CDR1 SGHRS and CDR2 YFSETQ. The length of the CDR3 is 15 residues. CDR3 region: CASGSTGTVSYEQYF. The DNA for the CDR3 is TGCGCCAGCGGCTCTACCGGGACAGTCTCCTACGAGCAGTACTTC.

This chain connects TRBV30 to TRBJ1-2; D is unresolved. With 0 bases removed from V and 7 bases from J, the gap between germline ends came to 15 bases. The CDR3 has 14 residues. Germline lookup yields CDR1 GTSNPN and CDR2 SVGIG (reference sequence). The CDR3 here is CAWSVGVRSSGYTF. The DNA of the CDR3 is TGTGCCTGGAGTGTAGGTGTCAGGTCTTCTGGCTACACCTTC.

To note about this clonotype: One end of the junction fails to match germline, which may point to a read error. The chain carries TRBV15 and TRBJ2-1; D is possibly TRBD2 (5 bases). CDR1 LNHNV and CDR2 YYDKDF come from the germline V gene (reference sequence). CDR3 size: 16 residues. The chain's CDR3 is CATSVGGGFSCNEQFF. CDR3 coding DNA: TGTGCCACCAGCGTTGGAGGCGGTTTCTCCTGCAATGAGCAGTTCTTC.